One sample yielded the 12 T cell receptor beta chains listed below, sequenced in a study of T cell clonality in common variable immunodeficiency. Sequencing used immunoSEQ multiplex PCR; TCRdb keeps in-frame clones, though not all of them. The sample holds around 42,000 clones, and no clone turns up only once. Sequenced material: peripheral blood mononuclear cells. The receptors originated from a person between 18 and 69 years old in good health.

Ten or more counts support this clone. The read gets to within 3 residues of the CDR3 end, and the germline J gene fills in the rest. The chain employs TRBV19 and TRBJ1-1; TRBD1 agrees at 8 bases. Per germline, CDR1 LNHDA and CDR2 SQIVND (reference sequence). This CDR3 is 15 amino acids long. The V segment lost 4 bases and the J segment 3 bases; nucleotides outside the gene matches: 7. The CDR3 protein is CASSNNPTGDTEAFF. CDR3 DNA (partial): TGTGCCAGTAGTAACAACCCGACAGGGGACACTGAA. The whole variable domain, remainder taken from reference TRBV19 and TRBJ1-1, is DGGITQSPKYLFRKEGQNVTLSCEQNLNHDAMYWYRQDPGQGLRLIYYSQIVNDFQKGDIAEGYSVSREKKESFPLTVTSAQKNPTAFYLCASSNNPTGDTEAFFGQGTRLTVV.

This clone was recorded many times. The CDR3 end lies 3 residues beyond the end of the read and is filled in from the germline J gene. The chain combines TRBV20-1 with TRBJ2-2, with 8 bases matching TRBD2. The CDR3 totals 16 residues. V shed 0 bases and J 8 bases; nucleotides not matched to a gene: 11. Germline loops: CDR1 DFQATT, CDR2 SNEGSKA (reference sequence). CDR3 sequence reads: CSARDRAGGPLGELFF. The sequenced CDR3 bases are TGCAGTGCTAGAGATAGGGCGGGGGGCCCGTTGGGGGAG.

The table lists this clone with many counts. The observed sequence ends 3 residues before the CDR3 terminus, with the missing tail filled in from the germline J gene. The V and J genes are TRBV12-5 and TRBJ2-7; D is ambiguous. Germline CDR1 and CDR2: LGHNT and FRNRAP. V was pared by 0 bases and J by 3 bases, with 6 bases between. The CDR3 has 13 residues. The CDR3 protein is CASGLVGDYEQYF. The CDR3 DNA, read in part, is TGTGCTAGTGGTTTGGTAGGTGACTACGAG.

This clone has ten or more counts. The CDR3 sequence is CASSAKNTGELFF. The part of the CDR3 DNA that was read is TGTGCCAGCAGCGCGAAGAACACCGGGGAG. The chain has TRBV5-4 and TRBJ2-2; no clear D gene. The CDR3 end is not reached by the read, which stops 3 residues before it; the germline J gene fills it in. This CDR3 region has 13 residues. Germline V gene data show CDR1 as SGHNT and CDR2 as YYREEE (reference sequence). Trimming took 4 bases from V and 1 from J, leaving 5 bases between them.

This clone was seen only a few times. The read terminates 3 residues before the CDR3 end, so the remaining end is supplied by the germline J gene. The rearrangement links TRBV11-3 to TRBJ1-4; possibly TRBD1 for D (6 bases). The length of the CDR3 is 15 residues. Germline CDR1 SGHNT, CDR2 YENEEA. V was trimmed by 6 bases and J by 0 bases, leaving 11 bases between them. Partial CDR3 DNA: TGTGCCAGCAGAAGTAGACAGGCAACTAATGAAAAA. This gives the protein CASRSRQATNEK. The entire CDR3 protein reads CASRSRQATNEKLFF.

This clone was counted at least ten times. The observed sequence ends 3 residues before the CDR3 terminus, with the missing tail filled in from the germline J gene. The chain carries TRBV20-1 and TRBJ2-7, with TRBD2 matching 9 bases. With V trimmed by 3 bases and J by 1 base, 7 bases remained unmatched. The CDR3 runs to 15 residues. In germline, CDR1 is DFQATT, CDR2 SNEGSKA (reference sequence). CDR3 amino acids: CSARVGLAGSYEQYF. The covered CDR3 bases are TGCAGTGCTAGGGTAGGGCTAGCGGGGTCCTACGAG.

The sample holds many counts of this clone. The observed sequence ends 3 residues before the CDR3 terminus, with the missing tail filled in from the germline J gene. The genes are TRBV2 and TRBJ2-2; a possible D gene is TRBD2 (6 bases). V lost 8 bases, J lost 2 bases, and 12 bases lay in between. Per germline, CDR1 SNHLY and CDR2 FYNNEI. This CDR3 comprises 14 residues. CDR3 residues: CASRDFSNTGELFF. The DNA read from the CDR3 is TGTGCCAGCCGGGACTTTTCAAACACCGGGGAG.

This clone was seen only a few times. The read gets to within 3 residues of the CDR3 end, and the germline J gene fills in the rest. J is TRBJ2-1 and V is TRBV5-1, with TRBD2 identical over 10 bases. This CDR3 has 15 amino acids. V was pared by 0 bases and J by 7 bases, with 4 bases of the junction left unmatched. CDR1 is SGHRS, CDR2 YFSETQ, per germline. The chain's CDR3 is CASSLVLAGANEQFF. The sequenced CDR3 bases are TGCGCCAGCAGCTTGGTCCTAGCGGGGGCAAATGAG.

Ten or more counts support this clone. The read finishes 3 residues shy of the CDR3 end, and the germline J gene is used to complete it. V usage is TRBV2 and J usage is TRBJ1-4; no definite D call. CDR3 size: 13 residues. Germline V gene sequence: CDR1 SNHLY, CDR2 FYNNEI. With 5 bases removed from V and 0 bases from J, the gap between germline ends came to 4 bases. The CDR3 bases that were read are TGTGCCAGCAGTAGGGCAACTAATGAAAAA. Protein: CASSRATNEK. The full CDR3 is CASSRATNEKLFF.

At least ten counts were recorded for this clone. CDR3 in amino acids: CASSILTDSRTDTQYF. CDR3 DNA, as far as it was read: TGTGCCAGTAGTATCCTTACTGACTCCCGCACAGATACG. The chain carries TRBV19 and TRBJ2-3; D is ambiguous. The DNA ends 3 residues before the CDR3 does, and the rest of the CDR3 is filled in from the germline J gene. CDR3 length equals 16 residues. V was clipped by 3 bases and J by 1 base, with 14 bases between them. Germline loops: CDR1 LNHDA, CDR2 SQIVND (reference sequence). Looking up the rest from reference TRBV19 and TRBJ2-3 gives the full variable domain: DGGITQSPKYLFRKEGQNVTLSCEQNLNHDAMYWYRQDPGQGLRLIYYSQIVNDFQKGDIAEGYSVSREKKESFPLTVTSAQKNPTAFYLCASSILTDSRTDTQYFGPGTRLTVL.

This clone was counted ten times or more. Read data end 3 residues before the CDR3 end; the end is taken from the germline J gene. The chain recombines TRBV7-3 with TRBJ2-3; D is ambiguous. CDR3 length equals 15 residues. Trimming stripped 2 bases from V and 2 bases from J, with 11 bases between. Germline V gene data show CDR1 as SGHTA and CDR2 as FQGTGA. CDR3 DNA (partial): TGTGCCAGCAGCTTAGCCGACGGGTACACAGATACG. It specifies CASSLADGYTDT. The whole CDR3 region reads CASSLADGYTDTQYF. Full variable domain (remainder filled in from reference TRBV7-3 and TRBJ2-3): GAGVSQTPSNKVTEKGKYVELRCDPISGHTALYWYRQSLGQGPEFLIYFQGTGAADDSGLPNDRFFAVRPEGSVSTLKIQRTERGDSAVYLCASSLADGYTDTQYFGPGTRLTVL.

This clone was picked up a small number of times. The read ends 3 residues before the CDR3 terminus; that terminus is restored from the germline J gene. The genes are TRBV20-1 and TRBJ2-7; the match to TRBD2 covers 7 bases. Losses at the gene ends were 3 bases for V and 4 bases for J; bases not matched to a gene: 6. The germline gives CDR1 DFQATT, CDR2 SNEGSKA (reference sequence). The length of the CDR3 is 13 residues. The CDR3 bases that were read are TGCAGTGCTAGTGTTCTAGCGGAATACGAG. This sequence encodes CSASVLAEYE. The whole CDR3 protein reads CSASVLAEYEQYF.